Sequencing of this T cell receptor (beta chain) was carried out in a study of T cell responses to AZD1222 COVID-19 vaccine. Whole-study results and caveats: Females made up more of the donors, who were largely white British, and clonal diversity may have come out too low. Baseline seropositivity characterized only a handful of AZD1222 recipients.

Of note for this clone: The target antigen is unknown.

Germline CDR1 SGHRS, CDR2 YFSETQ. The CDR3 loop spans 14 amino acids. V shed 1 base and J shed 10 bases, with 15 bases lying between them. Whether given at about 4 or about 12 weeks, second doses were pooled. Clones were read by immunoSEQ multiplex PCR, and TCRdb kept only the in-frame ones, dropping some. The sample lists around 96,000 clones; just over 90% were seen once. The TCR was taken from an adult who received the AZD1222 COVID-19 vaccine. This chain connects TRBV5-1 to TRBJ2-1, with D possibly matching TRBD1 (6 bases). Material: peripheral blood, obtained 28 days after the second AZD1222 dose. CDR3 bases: TGCGCCAGCAGCTTGCCCAGGGGAGCGGAGGAGCAGTTCTTC. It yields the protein CASSLPRGAEEQFF.